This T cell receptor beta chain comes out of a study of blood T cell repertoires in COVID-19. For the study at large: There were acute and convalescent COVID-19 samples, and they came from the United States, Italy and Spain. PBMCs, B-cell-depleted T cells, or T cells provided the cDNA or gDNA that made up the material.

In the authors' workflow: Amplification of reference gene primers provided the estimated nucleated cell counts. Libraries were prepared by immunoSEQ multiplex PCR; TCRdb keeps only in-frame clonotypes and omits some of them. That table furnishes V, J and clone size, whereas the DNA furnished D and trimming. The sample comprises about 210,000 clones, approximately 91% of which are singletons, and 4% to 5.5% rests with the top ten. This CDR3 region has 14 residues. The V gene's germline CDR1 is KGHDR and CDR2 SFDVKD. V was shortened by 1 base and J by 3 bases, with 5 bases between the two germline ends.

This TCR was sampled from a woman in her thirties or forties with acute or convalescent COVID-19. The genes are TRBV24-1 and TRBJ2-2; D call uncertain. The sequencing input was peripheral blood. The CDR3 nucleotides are TGTGCCACCAGTGATTTTAGAGACACCGGGGAGCTGTTTTTT. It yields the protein CATSDFRDTGELFF.